The clone carrying this T cell receptor (beta chain) counts as medium-sized. Its antigen is unidentified. Trimming pared 1 base from V and 2 bases from J, leaving 8 bases between. This CDR3 spans 14 amino acids. Germline lookup yields CDR1 SGHVS and CDR2 FQNEAQ. The data derive from a study of T-cell memory formation after mild COVID-19. Findings and limits, study-wide: In pre-infection memory, a portion of responding clones appeared, which suggested that cross-reactive memory joined. Researchers report contracting CD4+ clones mostly in CM and EM, with CD8+ clones in EMRA.

5'RACE with constant-segment primers yielded barcoded, UMI-tagged TCR alpha and TCR beta cDNA libraries. One entry per CDR3 protein, called by TCRdb with MiXCR from the 5' RACE reads. The sample consists of about 4,300 distinct CDR3 sequences, roughly a sixth of them appearing once. This clonotype was obtained from an adult who had mild COVID-19 (a few samples of this study predate the infection). Cell type and time point are not known. The sequenced sample consisted of PBMCs or a T cell subset sorted from them (not recorded which). The chain has TRBV7-8 and TRBJ1-1; possible D gene TRBD1, 6 bases. CDR3 nucleotides: TGTGCCAGCAGCTTAGGCAGGGGTAACACTGAAGCTTTCTTT. It yields the protein CASSLGRGNTEAFF.